These 28 T cell receptor beta chains were sequenced from one sample in a study of OX40 agonist ivuxolimab in advanced cancers. Libraries were prepared by immunoSEQ multiplex PCR; TCRdb keeps only in-frame clonotypes and omits some of them. Found here are 77,000 or so clones, about nine tenths of them singletons; the top ten hold around 1.9%. Sequenced material: CD4+ or CD8+ T cells sorted from blood, taken in a trial of the OX40 agonist ivuxolimab. The receptors stem from an adult with an advanced solid tumor such as melanoma, head and neck, liver or kidney cancer.

The V call is TRBV19, the J call TRBJ1-1, with no clear D. V gave up 4 bases and J gave up 1 base, with 4 bases separating them. Germline CDR1 LNHDA, CDR2 SQIVND (reference sequence). This CDR3 region has 12 residues. This CDR3 is CASSTPNTEAFF. The CDR3, as DNA: TGTGCCAGTAGTACCCCGAACACTGAAGCTTTCTTT.

The rearrangement joins TRBV5-1 to TRBJ2-7; TRBD1 matches 11 bases. This CDR3 is 16 amino acids long. CDR1 is SGHRS and CDR2 is YFSETQ in the germline V gene. Trimming removed 1 base from V and 5 bases from J; junction bases left unmatched: 8. Written as DNA, the CDR3 is TGCGCCAGCAGCTTGTTCCGGGACAGGGGGGTTGACGAGCAGTACTTC. Encoded protein: CASSLFRDRGVDEQYF.

The chain combines TRBV4-2 with TRBJ1-2; TRBD1 might be the D (5 bases). The CDR3 contains 13 residues. V was pared by 1 base and J by 8 bases, with 11 bases between. Germline CDR1 is LGHNA and CDR2 is YNFKEQ. The CDR3 protein is CASSQARGGGYTF. The CDR3 coding sequence is TGTGCCAGCAGCCAAGCGAGGGGAGGAGGCTACACCTTC.

Note on this clone: At one of its ends the junction is not consistent with the germline gene, which may arise from a read error. The chain is built from TRBV7-7 and TRBJ2-1; 16 bases fit TRBD2. CDR1 SSHAT and CDR2 FNYEAQ come from the germline V gene (reference sequence). The CDR3 has 16 amino acids. The DNA of the CDR3 is TGTGCTAGCAGCTCGGGACTAGCGGGGGGGAGCAATGAGCAGTTCTTC. Translation gives CASSSGLAGGSNEQFF. The whole variable domain, filled in from reference TRBV7-7 and TRBJ2-1, reads GAGVSQSPRYKVTKRGQDVTLRCDPISSHATLYWYQQALGQGPEFLTYFNYEAQPDKSGLPSDRFSAERPEGSISTLTIQRTEQRDSAMYRCASSSGLAGGSNEQFFGPGTRLTVL.

V gene TRBV7-3 combines with J gene TRBJ2-2; D is unclear. Germline lookup yields CDR1 SGHTA and CDR2 FQGTGA. Deletions cut 3 bases from V and 1 base from J, with 6 bases between. CDR3 length equals 14 residues. The CDR3 DNA follows: TGTGCCAGCAGCTTTGGGGTGAACACCGGGGAGCTGTTTTTT. The encoded protein is CASSFGVNTGELFF.

V usage is TRBV27 and J usage is TRBJ1-2, with D possibly matching TRBD1 (5 bases). Germline V CDR1 and CDR2: MNHEY, SMNVEV (reference sequence). The CDR3 runs 13 residues. V was trimmed by 5 bases and J by 7 bases, leaving 14 bases between them. The CDR3 sequence: CASSLNRQSGYTF. CDR3 DNA sequence: TGTGCCAGCAGTCTAAATAGACAGTCTGGCTACACCTTC.

The J gene is TRBJ1-2, the V gene TRBV28; D not certain. The CDR3 consists of 13 residues. V lost 6 bases, J lost 3 bases, and 11 bases lay in between. Germline CDR1 and CDR2: MDHEN and SYDVKM. The CDR3, as DNA: TGTGCCAGCAGATCTTCGGTAGACTATGGCTACACCTTC. This codes for CASRSSVDYGYTF.

The CDR3 region has the DNA TGTGCCAGCAGCTTAGCGGCAGGAGGATTCGAAAAACTGTTTTTT. Translation gives CASSLAAGGFEKLFF. The chain couples TRBV11-1 to TRBJ1-4; no clear D gene. The germline V and J ends were trimmed by 0 bases and 8 bases, with 13 bases remaining between them. The germline CDR1 and CDR2 sequences are SGHAT and FQDESV (reference sequence). The CDR3 sequence is 15 residues long.

The chain joins TRBV2 to TRBJ2-1; D is perhaps TRBD2 (6 bases). Trimming took 6 bases from V and 6 from J, leaving 21 bases between them. CDR3 length equals 16 residues. CDR1 and CDR2 (germline): SNHLY, FYNNEI. CDR3 amino acids: CASSQEGGGWVNEQFF. The CDR3 coding sequence is TGTGCCAGCAGCCAAGAGGGAGGCGGGTGGGTCAATGAGCAGTTCTTC.

The genes are TRBV6-6 and TRBJ1-4; D is undetermined. Germline values: CDR1 MNHNY, CDR2 SVGAGI (reference sequence). The CDR3 extends over 15 amino acids. The V end lost 5 bases, the J end lost 0 bases, and 10 bases lay between the germline ends. The DNA of the CDR3 is TGTGCCAGCAGTAAGAGACAAGCAACTAATGAAAAACTGTTTTTT. Residues: CASSKRQATNEKLFF.

This chain uses TRBV6-6 with TRBJ2-1, with 8 bases that match TRBD2. CDR1 and CDR2 (germline): MNHNY, SVGAGI (reference sequence). Trimming took 2 bases from V and 6 from J; bases not matched to a gene: 6. This CDR3 has 15 residues. The CDR3 DNA sequence: TGTGCCAGCAGTTACCGGGCGGGAGGCGGCAATGAGCAGTTCTTC. Its protein product is CASSYRAGGGNEQFF.

The chain uses TRBV6-5 and TRBJ2-3; D ambiguous. CDR1 and CDR2 (germline): MNHEY, SVGAGI. V gave up 2 bases and J gave up 13 bases, with 10 bases separating them. The CDR3 is 11 amino acids. CDR3 sequence reads: CASSYGTKEYF. The CDR3 nucleotides read TGTGCCAGCAGTTACGGAACTAAGGAGTATTTT.

The chain uses TRBV28 and TRBJ1-2; 10 positions match TRBD1. V gave up 3 bases and J gave up 4 bases; unmatched junction bases: 8. CDR1 is MDHEN and CDR2 is SYDVKM in the germline V gene. The CDR3 has 16 amino acids. The DNA for the CDR3 is TGTGCCAGCAGTTTTAAGGCGGGACAGGGGAGCTATGGCTACACCTTC. This encodes CASSFKAGQGSYGYTF.

This chain joins TRBV6-6 and TRBJ2-7, with a tentative D call TRBD1 (6 bases). The CDR3 runs to 14 residues. From germline, CDR1 is MNHNY and CDR2 SVGAGI (reference sequence). V lost 6 bases to trimming and J lost 5 bases, with 17 bases between them. CDR3 coding DNA: TGTGCCAGCAGAAAACAGGGTGGAGGAAACGAGCAGTACTTC. It is translated as CASRKQGGGNEQYF.

CDR3 nucleotide sequence: TGTGCCAGCAGCTCCGGACTAGCGGGGGCAGATACGCAGTATTTT. It encodes CASSSGLAGADTQYF. The chain employs TRBV7-3 and TRBJ2-3; 13 nucleotides line up with TRBD2. CDR1 is SGHTA and CDR2 is FQGTGA in the germline V gene. This CDR3 has 15 residues. The ends lost 4 bases at V and 4 bases at J; junction bases unmatched: 2.

J is TRBJ2-2 and V is TRBV9; D is tentatively TRBD1 or TRBD2 (5 bases each). V was pared by 0 bases and J by 0 bases, with 15 bases between. Germline V gene sequence: CDR1 SGDLS, CDR2 YYNGEE. The CDR3 is 18 residues long. In nucleotides, the CDR3 is TGTGCCAGCAGCGTAGTGATGGGACGCCCGTCGAACACCGGGGAGCTGTTTTTT. Translation: CASSVVMGRPSNTGELFF.

This clone was found once. J is TRBJ2-2 and V is TRBV7-9; D gene uncertain. CDR1 is SEHNR, CDR2 FQNEAQ, per germline (reference sequence). This CDR3 has 14 amino acids. V lost 5 bases, J lost 4 bases, and 11 bases lay in between. The CDR3 DNA reads TGTGCCAGCAGCAATAGAGAAATCACCGGGGAGCTGTTTTTT. Protein product: CASSNREITGELFF.

The CDR3 loop is CASSDGSGNTIYF. The CDR3 nucleotides read TGTGCCAGCTCAGACGGCTCTGGAAACACCATATATTTT. The chain couples TRBV18 to TRBJ1-3; D uncertain. V was shortened by 5 bases and J by 0 bases, with 5 bases between the two germline ends. Germline CDR1 KGHSH, CDR2 LQKENI. The CDR3 runs 13 residues.

The V call is TRBV11-2, the J call TRBJ1-2; possible D gene TRBD1, 5 bases. Germline CDR1 and CDR2: SGHAT and FQNNGV. This CDR3 contains 13 residues. V was cut by 7 bases and J by 5 bases, with 14 bases left in between. The CDR3, as DNA: TGTGCCAGCAACGAACCCCGGGGGTATGGCTACACCTTC. The encoded protein is CASNEPRGYGYTF. Filled out from reference TRBV11-2 and TRBJ1-2, the complete variable domain reads EAGVAQSPRYKIIEKRQSVAFWCNPISGHATLYWYQQILGQGPKLLIQFQNNGVVDDSQLPKDRFSAERLKGVDSTLKIQPAKLEDSAVYLCASNEPRGYGYTFGSGTRLTVV.

The chain is built from TRBV12-5 and TRBJ2-5, with D possibly being TRBD1 or TRBD2 (5 bases each). This CDR3 region has 14 residues. Between the trimmed V and J ends, which lost 3 bases and 7 bases, there was a span of 15 bases. Germline V gives CDR1 LGHNT, CDR2 FRNRAP. CDR3 residues: CASGFKGTEGTQYF. CDR3 coding DNA: TGTGCTAGTGGTTTTAAAGGGACCGAGGGGACCCAGTACTTC. The full variable domain, completed using reference TRBV12-5 and TRBJ2-5, is DARVTQTPRHKVTEMGQEVTMRCQPILGHNTVFWYRQTMMQGLELLAYFRNRAPLDDSGMPKDRFSAEMPDATLATLKIQPSEPRDSAVYFCASGFKGTEGTQYFGPGTRLLVL.

The chain recombines TRBV4-2 with TRBJ2-1, with TRBD2 as a possible D gene (6 bases). The CDR3 loop spans 14 amino acids. The ends were cut back, 1 base at V and 4 bases at J, with 8 bases in the middle. CDR1 LGHNA and CDR2 YNFKEQ come from the germline V gene. The CDR3 DNA sequence: TGTGCCAGCAGCCAAGGGGACTTATACAATGAGCAGTTCTTC. Protein sequence: CASSQGDLYNEQFF.

The chain is built from TRBV5-1 and TRBJ2-7; tentative D call: TRBD1 (5 bases). The germline V and J ends were trimmed by 5 bases and 4 bases, with 7 bases remaining between them. In germline, CDR1 is SGHRS, CDR2 YFSETQ. The length of the CDR3 is 11 residues. The DNA for the CDR3 is TGCGCCAGCAGTCAGGGTTACGAGCAGTACTTC. Protein product: CASSQGYEQYF.

The chain recombines TRBV7-6 with TRBJ1-3, with unresolved D. Germline V gene lookup returns CDR1 SGHVS and CDR2 FNYEAQ. This CDR3 contains 15 residues. Trimming removed 4 bases from V and 0 bases from J, with 10 bases in between. The CDR3 reads CASSYDSSSGNTIYF. The CDR3 bases are TGTGCCAGCAGCTACGACTCAAGCTCTGGAAACACCATATATTTT.

This clone was observed once. The gene calls are TRBV29-1 and TRBJ2-7; TRBD2 matches at 12 bases. The length of the CDR3 is 14 residues. CDR1 and CDR2 from the germline V gene are SQVTM and ANQGSEA. V dropped 2 bases and J dropped 7; count of bases not matched to a gene: 6. Here the CDR3 reads CSVERSLAGGEQYF. The CDR3, as DNA: TGCAGCGTTGAACGGAGTCTAGCGGGAGGGGAGCAGTACTTC.

The chain uses TRBV6-5 and TRBJ2-5; D call uncertain. Trimming removed 4 bases from V and 0 bases from J, with 12 bases in between. The CDR3 sequence is 15 residues long. Germline V CDR1 and CDR2: MNHEY, SVGAGI. This CDR3 is CASSSPQAHQETQYF. For the CDR3, the DNA is TGTGCCAGCAGTTCTCCCCAGGCACACCAAGAGACCCAGTACTTC.

For the CDR3, the DNA is TGTGCCAGCAGCTTAGGACTAGCGGGAGAGGGGGAGACCCAGTACTTC. Translation gives CASSLGLAGEGETQYF. V and J are TRBV11-3 and TRBJ2-5, with TRBD2 matching 12 bases. CDR1 SGHNT and CDR2 YENEEA come from the germline V gene. The V segment lost 1 base and the J segment 5 bases; nucleotides outside the gene matches: 5. The CDR3 has 16 residues.

CDR3 coding DNA: TGTGCCAGCAGTTTAGGGGGGTCTACTGAAGCTTTCTTT. It encodes CASSLGGSTEAFF. The V gene is TRBV27, the J gene TRBJ1-1; perhaps TRBD1 as D (5 bases). Per the germline V gene, CDR1 is MNHEY and CDR2 is SMNVEV (reference sequence). The V gene lost 2 bases and the J gene lost 5 bases, with 9 bases spanning the gap. CDR3 length: 13 residues.

The V and J genes are TRBV19 and TRBJ2-1, with 10 bases identical to TRBD2. J was trimmed by 7 bases and V by 7 bases; bases with no gene match: 10. Germline V gene data show CDR1 as LNHDA and CDR2 as SQIVND (reference sequence). The CDR3 is made up of 15 amino acids. The CDR3 spells CASNPPSGRGNEQFF. The CDR3 DNA reads as TGTGCCAGTAACCCACCTAGCGGGAGAGGTAATGAGCAGTTCTTC.